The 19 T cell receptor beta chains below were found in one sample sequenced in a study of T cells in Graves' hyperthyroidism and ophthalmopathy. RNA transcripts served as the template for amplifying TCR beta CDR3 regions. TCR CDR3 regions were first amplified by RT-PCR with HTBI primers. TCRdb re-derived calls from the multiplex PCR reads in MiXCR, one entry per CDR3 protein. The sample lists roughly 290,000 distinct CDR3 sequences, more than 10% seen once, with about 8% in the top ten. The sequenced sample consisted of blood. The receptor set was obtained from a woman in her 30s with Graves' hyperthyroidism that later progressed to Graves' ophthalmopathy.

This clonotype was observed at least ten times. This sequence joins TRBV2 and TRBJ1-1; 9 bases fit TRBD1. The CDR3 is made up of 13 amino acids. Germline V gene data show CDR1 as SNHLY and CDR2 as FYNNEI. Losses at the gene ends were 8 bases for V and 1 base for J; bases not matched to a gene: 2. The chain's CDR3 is CASEGQGNTEAFF. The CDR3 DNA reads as TGTGCCAGCGAGGGACAGGGGAACACTGAAGCTTTCTTT.

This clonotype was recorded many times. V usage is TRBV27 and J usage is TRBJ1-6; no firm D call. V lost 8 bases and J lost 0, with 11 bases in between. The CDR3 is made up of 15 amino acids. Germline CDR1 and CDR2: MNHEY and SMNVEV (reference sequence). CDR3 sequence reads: CASRGLDSYNSPLHF. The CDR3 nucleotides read TGTGCCAGCCGCGGGTTGGACTCCTATAATTCACCCCTCCACTTT.

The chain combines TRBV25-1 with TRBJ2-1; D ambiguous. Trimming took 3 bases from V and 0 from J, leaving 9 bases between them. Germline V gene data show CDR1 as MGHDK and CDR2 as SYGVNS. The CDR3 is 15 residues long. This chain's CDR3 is CASSDSYSSYNEQFF. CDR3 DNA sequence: TGTGCCAGCAGTGACAGTTATAGCTCCTACAATGAGCAGTTCTTC.

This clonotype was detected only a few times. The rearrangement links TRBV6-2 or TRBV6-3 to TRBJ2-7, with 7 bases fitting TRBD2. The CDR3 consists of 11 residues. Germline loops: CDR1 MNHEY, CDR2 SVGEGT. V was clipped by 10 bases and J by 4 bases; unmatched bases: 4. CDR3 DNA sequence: TGTGCCATATCTAGCGGTTACGAGCAGTACTTC. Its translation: CAISSGYEQYF.

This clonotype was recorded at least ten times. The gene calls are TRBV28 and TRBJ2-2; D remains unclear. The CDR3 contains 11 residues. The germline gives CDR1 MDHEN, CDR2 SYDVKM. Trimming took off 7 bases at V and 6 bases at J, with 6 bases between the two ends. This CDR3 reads CASTLAGELFF. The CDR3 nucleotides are TGTGCCAGCACTCTAGCCGGGGAGCTGTTTTTT.

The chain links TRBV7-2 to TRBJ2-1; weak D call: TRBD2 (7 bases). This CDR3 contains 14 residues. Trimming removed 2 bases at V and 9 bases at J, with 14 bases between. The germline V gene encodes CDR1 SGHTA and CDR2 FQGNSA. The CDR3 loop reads CASSLTGRDLEQFF. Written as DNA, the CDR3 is TGTGCCAGCAGCTTAACAGGGAGGGATCTTGAGCAGTTCTTC.

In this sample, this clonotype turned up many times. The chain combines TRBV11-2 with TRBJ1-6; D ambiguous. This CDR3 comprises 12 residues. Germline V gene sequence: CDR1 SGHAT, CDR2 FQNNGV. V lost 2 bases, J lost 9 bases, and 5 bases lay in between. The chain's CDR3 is CASSLWGSPLHF. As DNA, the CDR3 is TGTGCCAGCAGCTTATGGGGTTCACCCCTCCACTTT.

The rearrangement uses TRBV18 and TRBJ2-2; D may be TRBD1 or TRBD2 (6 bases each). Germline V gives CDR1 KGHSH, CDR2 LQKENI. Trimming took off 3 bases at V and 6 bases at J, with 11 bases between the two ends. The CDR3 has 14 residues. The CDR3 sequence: CASSPKRGAGELFF. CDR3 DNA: TGTGCCAGCTCACCGAAAAGGGGGGCCGGGGAGCTGTTTTTT.

CDR3 DNA: TGTGCCAGTAGGACGACTAGCGGTGACAATGAGCAGTTCTTC. It encodes CASRTTSGDNEQFF. V gene TRBV19 combines with J gene TRBJ2-1; 9 bases align to TRBD2. Germline-derived CDR1 and CDR2 are LNHDA and SQIVND (reference sequence). V trimming: 6 bases; J trimming: 5 bases; junction bases outside the gene matches: 5. The CDR3 totals 14 residues.

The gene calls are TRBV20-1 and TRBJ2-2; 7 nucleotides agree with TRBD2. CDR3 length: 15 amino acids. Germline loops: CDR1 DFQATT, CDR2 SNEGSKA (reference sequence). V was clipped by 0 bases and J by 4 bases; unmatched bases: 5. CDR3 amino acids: CSARDGRAGTGELFF. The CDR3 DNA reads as TGCAGTGCTAGAGATGGGAGGGCGGGCACCGGGGAGCTGTTTTTT.

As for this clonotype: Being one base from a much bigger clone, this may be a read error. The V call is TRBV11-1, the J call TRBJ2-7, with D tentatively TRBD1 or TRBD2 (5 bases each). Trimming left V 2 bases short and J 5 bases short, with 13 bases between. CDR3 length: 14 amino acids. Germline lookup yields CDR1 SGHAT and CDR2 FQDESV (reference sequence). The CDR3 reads CASSLPREGNEQYF. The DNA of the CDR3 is TGTGCCAGCAGCTTACCCCGAGAGGGGAACGAGCAGTACTTC.

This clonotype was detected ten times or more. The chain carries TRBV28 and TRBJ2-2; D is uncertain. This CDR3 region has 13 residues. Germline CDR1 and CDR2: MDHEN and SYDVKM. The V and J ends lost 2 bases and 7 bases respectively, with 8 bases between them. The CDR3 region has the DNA TGTGCCAGCAGTTTAATGATCGGCGGGGAGCTGTTTTTT. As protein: CASSLMIGGELFF.

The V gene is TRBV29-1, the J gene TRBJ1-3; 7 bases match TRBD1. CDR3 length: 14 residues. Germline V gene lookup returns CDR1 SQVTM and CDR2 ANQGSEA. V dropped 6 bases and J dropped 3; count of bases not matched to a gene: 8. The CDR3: CSVRKGAFGNTIYF. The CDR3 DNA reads TGCAGCGTCCGGAAGGGGGCCTTTGGAAACACCATATATTTT.

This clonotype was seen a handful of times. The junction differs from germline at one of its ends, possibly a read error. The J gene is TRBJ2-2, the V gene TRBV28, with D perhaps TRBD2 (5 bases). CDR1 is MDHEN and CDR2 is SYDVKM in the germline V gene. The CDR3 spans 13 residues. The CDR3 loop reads CASSLQPTGEPFF. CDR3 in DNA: TGTGCCAGCAGTTTACAGCCCACCGGGGAGCCGTTTTTT. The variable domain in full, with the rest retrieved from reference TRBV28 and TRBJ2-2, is DVKVTQSSRYLVKRTGEKVFLECVQDMDHENMFWYRQDPGLGLRLIYFSYDVKMKEKGDIPEGYSVSREKKERFSLILESASTNQTSMYLCASSLQPTGEPFFGEGSRLTVL.

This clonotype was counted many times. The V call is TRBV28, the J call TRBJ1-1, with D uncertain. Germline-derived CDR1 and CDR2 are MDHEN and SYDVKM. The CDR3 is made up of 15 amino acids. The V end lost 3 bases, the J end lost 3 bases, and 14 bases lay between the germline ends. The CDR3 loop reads CASSFQGARDTEAFF. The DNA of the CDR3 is TGTGCCAGCAGTTTTCAAGGAGCTCGCGACACTGAAGCTTTCTTT.

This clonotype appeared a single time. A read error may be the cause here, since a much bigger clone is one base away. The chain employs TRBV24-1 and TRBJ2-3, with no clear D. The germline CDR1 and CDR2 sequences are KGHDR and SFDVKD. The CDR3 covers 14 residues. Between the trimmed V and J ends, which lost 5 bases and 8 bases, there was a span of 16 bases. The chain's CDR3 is CATSGESVAGTQYF. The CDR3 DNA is TGTGCCACCAGTGGAGAGAGTGTCGCAGGTACGCAGTATTTT.

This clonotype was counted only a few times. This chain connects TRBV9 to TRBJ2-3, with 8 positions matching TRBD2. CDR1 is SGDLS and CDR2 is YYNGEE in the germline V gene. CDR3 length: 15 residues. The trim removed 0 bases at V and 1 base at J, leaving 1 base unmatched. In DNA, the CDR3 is TGTGCCAGCAGCGTAGGTAGCGGGGGCACAGATACGCAGTATTTT. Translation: CASSVGSGGTDTQYF.

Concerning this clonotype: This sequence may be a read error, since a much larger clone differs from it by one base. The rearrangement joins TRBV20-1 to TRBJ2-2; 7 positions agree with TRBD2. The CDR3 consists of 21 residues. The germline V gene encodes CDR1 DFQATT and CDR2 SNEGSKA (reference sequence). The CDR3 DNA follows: TGCGGTGCTAGAGATCAGAGGGGTCCTGCGCGGGAGAGCCCGAACACCGGGGAGCTGTTTTTT. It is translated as CGARDQRGPARESPNTGELFF.

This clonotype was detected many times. The CDR3 DNA follows: TGTGCCAGCAGCTTAGGGGGTTTTCGCGGGAACCCAGATACGCAGTATTTT. Translation gives CASSLGGFRGNPDTQYF. This chain links TRBV7-2 with TRBJ2-3; weak D call: TRBD2 (6 bases). This CDR3 region has 17 residues. The germline CDR1 and CDR2 sequences are SGHTA and FQGNSA. Trimming pared 1 base from V and 4 bases from J, leaving 18 bases between.